The clone carrying this T cell receptor (beta chain) was seen only a few times. Its antigen is currently unknown. This CDR3 has 13 residues. Trimming removed 4 bases at V and 0 bases at J, with 8 bases between. Germline V gene data show CDR1 as SQVTM and CDR2 as ANQGSEA. These data come from a study of spatial heterogeneity in lung cancer. Study-level points and caveats: Among blood samples, ubiquitous expanded tumor TCRs appeared more at resection than at follow-up.

Time point of the sample: sample taken at primary tumor resection. There were 65 or so donors, all of them untreated patients with early-stage non-small cell lung cancer. The input material, whole RNA from tumor, nontumor lung or frozen PBMC, was sequenced unsorted. The study tagged each TCR cDNA molecule with a unique molecular identifier. TCRdb processed the 5' RACE reads anew with MiXCR; each CDR3 protein has one entry. The sample holds some 39,000 distinct CDR3 sequences, nearly 7% seen once. The clonotype originates from a female donor with early-stage non-small cell lung cancer. The specimen comprised PBMCs, sampled at surgery. The chain recombines TRBV29-1 with TRBJ2-3; D unresolved. The CDR3 nucleotides are TGCAGCGTTGTAACAGCTAGCACAGATACGCAGTATTTT. It encodes CSVVTASTDTQYF.